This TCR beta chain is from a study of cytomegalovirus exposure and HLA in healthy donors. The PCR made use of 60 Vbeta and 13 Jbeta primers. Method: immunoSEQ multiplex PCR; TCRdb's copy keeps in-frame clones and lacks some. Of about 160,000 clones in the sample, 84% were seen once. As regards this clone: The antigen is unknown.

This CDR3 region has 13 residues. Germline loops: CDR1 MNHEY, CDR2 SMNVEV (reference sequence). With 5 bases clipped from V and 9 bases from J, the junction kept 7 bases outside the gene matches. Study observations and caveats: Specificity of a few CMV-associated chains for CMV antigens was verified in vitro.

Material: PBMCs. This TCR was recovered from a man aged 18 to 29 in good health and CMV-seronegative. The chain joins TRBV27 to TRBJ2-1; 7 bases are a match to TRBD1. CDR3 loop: CASSQGQLIEQFF. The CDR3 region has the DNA TGTGCCAGCAGTCAGGGACAGCTTATTGAGCAGTTCTTC.